These 24 T cell receptor beta chains were sequenced from one sample in a study of CD8+ T cells in alopecia areata. The treatment denotes: oral pan-JAK inhibitor, 5-10 mg twice daily. Once RNA had been extracted, it was reverse transcribed into cDNA to act as the sequencing template. Here immunoSEQ multiplex PCR was the method, and the copy in TCRdb shows in-frame clones only, minus some. The sample has some 150,000 clones, 86% seen once; the top ten hold about 13%. Material: CD8+ T cells sorted from blood, obtained at week 4, from a patient treated with tofacitinib. These TCRs come from a human donor with alopecia areata.

This clone was observed once. CDR3 sequence reads: CASTDTGVGSNQPQHF. CDR3 nucleotides: TGTGCCAGCACCGATACAGGGGTTGGGAGCAATCAGCCCCAGCATTTT. V is TRBV2 and J is TRBJ1-5; 7 positions agree with TRBD1. The V gene end was trimmed by 7 bases and the J gene end by 1 base; junction bases not matched to a gene: 10. CDR3 size: 16 residues. The germline V gene has CDR1 SNHLY and CDR2 FYNNEI.

The genes are TRBV5-6 and TRBJ2-7; 9 nucleotides line up with TRBD1. Germline loops: CDR1 SGHDT, CDR2 YYEEEE. The V and J ends lost 4 bases and 2 bases, in that order; junction bases with no gene match: 7. The CDR3 runs to 15 residues. The CDR3 DNA reads as TGTGCCAGCAGCGGCCCGGACAGGGGACCCTACGAGCAGTACTTC. This sequence encodes CASSGPDRGPYEQYF.

The rearrangement joins TRBV27 to TRBJ2-2; D perhaps matches TRBD1 (5 bases). Trimming left V 6 bases short and J 4 bases short, with 15 bases between. In germline, CDR1 is MNHEY, CDR2 SMNVEV (reference sequence). The CDR3 runs to 15 residues. CDR3 residues: CASSLTPQGTGELFF. CDR3 in DNA: TGTGCCAGCAGCCTCACCCCCCAGGGCACCGGGGAGCTGTTTTTT.

The chain has TRBV27 and TRBJ2-7, with 8 bases identical to TRBD1. The CDR3 covers 16 residues. The germline CDR1 and CDR2 sequences are MNHEY and SMNVEV (reference sequence). V lost 1 base to trimming and J lost 2 bases; unmatched junction nucleotides: 7. The CDR3 loop is CASSLLGQEIAYEQYF. The CDR3 region has the DNA TGTGCCAGCAGTTTATTGGGACAGGAAATTGCCTACGAGCAGTACTTC.

V usage is TRBV30 and J usage is TRBJ2-2; D remains ambiguous. CDR1 is GTSNPN and CDR2 is SVGIG in the germline V gene (reference sequence). The CDR3 spans 12 residues. V lost 4 bases and J 4 bases, leaving 7 bases between the germline ends. CDR3 in DNA: TGTGCCTGGAACTCACTCACCGGGGAGCTGTTTTTT. This translates into CAWNSLTGELFF.

The gene calls are TRBV4-1 and TRBJ2-7; no firm D call. Germline CDR1 and CDR2: MGHRA and YSYEKL. This CDR3 has 13 amino acids. The V and J ends lost 4 bases and 5 bases respectively, with 12 bases between them. The CDR3 spells CASSRLGGHEQYF. As DNA, the CDR3 is TGCGCCAGCAGCCGCCTCGGCGGCCACGAGCAGTACTTC.

This chain links TRBV6-1 with TRBJ1-6; D is unclear. Trimming removed 8 bases at V and 10 bases at J, with 6 bases between. The CDR3 extends over 10 amino acids. Germline V gives CDR1 MNHNS, CDR2 SASEGT. The CDR3 reads CASGGSPLHF. CDR3 in DNA: TGTGCCAGCGGAGGCTCACCCCTCCACTTT.

The chain combines TRBV5-1 with TRBJ1-1; no reliable D call. Trimming shortened V by 0 bases and J by 4 bases, and 13 bases separated the two germline ends. The CDR3 consists of 15 residues. Per the germline V gene, CDR1 is SGHRS and CDR2 is YFSETQ. The DNA of the CDR3 is TGCGCCAGCAGCTTGGGTGACGGTGGGTTCACTGAAGCTTTCTTT. This sequence encodes CASSLGDGGFTEAFF.

The chain links TRBV18 to TRBJ2-3; D not certain. Germline V gene data show CDR1 as KGHSH and CDR2 as LQKENI. With 1 base removed from V and 0 bases from J, the gap between germline ends came to 8 bases. This CDR3 has 15 amino acids. The CDR3 DNA is TGTGCCAGCTCACCACTGGTCTATAGCACAGATACGCAGTATTTT. Translation gives CASSPLVYSTDTQYF.

This chain uses TRBV6-5 with TRBJ2-2, with D possibly matching TRBD2 (5 bases). The V end was cut by 6 bases, the J end by 6 bases, with 17 bases between. The V gene's germline CDR1 is MNHEY and CDR2 SVGAGI. The length of the CDR3 is 15 residues. CDR3: CASRTYIDYPGELFF. The CDR3 coding sequence is TGTGCCAGCAGGACCTATATTGACTACCCCGGGGAGCTGTTTTTT.

The genes are TRBV27 and TRBJ2-1; 7 bases agree with TRBD2. The CDR3 contains 16 residues. CDR1 MNHEY and CDR2 SMNVEV come from the germline V gene (reference sequence). V lost 5 bases, J lost 5 bases, and 12 bases stayed unmatched. CDR3 coding DNA: TGTGCCAGCAGTGGGACGGCGGGAGTTCAGGACAATGAGCAGTTCTTC. Translated: CASSGTAGVQDNEQFF.

V and J are TRBV7-9 and TRBJ2-7, with D unclear. The CDR3 runs 13 residues. V dropped 4 bases and J dropped 3 bases, with 10 bases sitting between them. The germline V gene has CDR1 SEHNR and CDR2 FQNEAQ (reference sequence). The CDR3 reads CASSSPLDYEQYF. CDR3 in DNA: TGTGCCAGCAGCTCACCGTTGGACTACGAGCAGTACTTC.

The V and J genes are TRBV5-1 and TRBJ2-3; D remains ambiguous. Germline CDR1 SGHRS, CDR2 YFSETQ. The CDR3 sequence is 19 residues long. The V gene lost 0 bases and the J gene lost 3 bases, with 23 bases spanning the gap. As DNA, the CDR3 is TGCGCCAGCAGCTTGGCCATAAGTTCGGCCATATTGGGGACAGATACGCAGTATTTT. Translation: CASSLAISSAILGTDTQYF.

The chain joins TRBV30 to TRBJ2-2; D unclear. The germline V gene encodes CDR1 GTSNPN and CDR2 SVGIG (reference sequence). V shed 3 bases and J shed 5 bases, with 10 bases lying between them. The CDR3 length is 13 residues. The CDR3 loop is CAWSHDGTGELFF. The CDR3 region has the DNA TGTGCCTGGAGCCACGACGGGACCGGGGAGCTGTTTTTT.

The rearrangement joins TRBV7-2 to TRBJ2-7, with D unclear. This CDR3 is built from 15 residues. The germline V gene has CDR1 SGHTA and CDR2 FQGNSA. V lost 2 bases and J lost 4, with 15 bases in between. CDR3 loop: CASSLNHLGVYEQYF. CDR3 nucleotides: TGTGCCAGCAGCTTAAACCACCTTGGGGTGTACGAGCAGTACTTC.

The chain recombines TRBV2 with TRBJ2-1; no reliable D call. This CDR3 has 15 residues. Germline V gives CDR1 SNHLY, CDR2 FYNNEI. Between the trimmed V and J ends, which lost 3 bases and 4 bases, there was a span of 13 bases. Written as DNA, the CDR3 is TGTGCCAGCAGTGACAGTTTGGAGCCTTACAATGAGCAGTTCTTC. It translates to CASSDSLEPYNEQFF.

This chain joins TRBV29-1 and TRBJ2-7; TRBD2 might be the D (5 bases). Trimming pared 7 bases from V and 3 bases from J, leaving 10 bases between. This CDR3 has 11 amino acids. CDR1 and CDR2 from the germline V gene are SQVTM and ANQGSEA. This chain's CDR3 is CSAGEGYEQYF. CDR3 in DNA: TGCAGCGCCGGCGAGGGCTACGAGCAGTACTTC.

The gene calls are TRBV30 and TRBJ2-7; D remains ambiguous. The length of the CDR3 is 13 residues. The germline gives CDR1 GTSNPN, CDR2 SVGIG (reference sequence). Trimming shortened V by 2 bases and J by 3 bases, and 11 bases separated the two germline ends. The DNA of the CDR3 is TGTGCCTGGAGTCGTGGGAACCTCTACGAGCAGTACTTC. It codes for CAWSRGNLYEQYF.

V is TRBV6-5 and J is TRBJ2-2; D ambiguous. V was trimmed by 6 bases and J by 0 bases, leaving 8 bases between them. The CDR3 is 14 amino acids. Germline CDR1 reads MNHEY; CDR2 reads SVGAGI. DNA for the CDR3: TGTGCCAGCAGCCCAGTTTCGAACACCGGGGAGCTGTTTTTT. Its translation: CASSPVSNTGELFF.

The rearrangement uses TRBV27 and TRBJ2-1; D unclear. V shed 6 bases and J shed 4 bases, with 4 bases lying between them. CDR1 is MNHEY and CDR2 is SMNVEV in the germline V gene (reference sequence). The CDR3 contains 11 residues. The CDR3 nucleotides read TGTGCCAGCAGCAAGTACAATGAGCAGTTCTTC. This codes for CASSKYNEQFF.

This chain uses TRBV18 with TRBJ2-7; TRBD1 matches 9 bases. Looked up from germline, CDR1 is KGHSH and CDR2 is LQKENI. The ends lost 0 bases at V and 4 bases at J; junction bases unmatched: 4. The CDR3 spans 15 residues. The chain's CDR3 is CASSPPHRGLYEQYF. Here the CDR3 DNA reads TGTGCCAGCTCACCACCGCACAGGGGGCTTTACGAGCAGTACTTC.

J is TRBJ2-7 and V is TRBV7-2, with 7 nucleotides matching TRBD2. Trimming removed 1 base from V and 1 base from J; junction bases left unmatched: 4. Germline V gene lookup returns CDR1 SGHTA and CDR2 FQGNSA. CDR3 size: 15 residues. The CDR3 bases are TGTGCCAGCAGCTTAGGAGCGGGGACTTCCTACGAGCAGTACTTC. The encoded protein is CASSLGAGTSYEQYF.

The chain recombines TRBV7-9 with TRBJ2-1; 13 positions agree with TRBD2. This CDR3 has 15 amino acids. Per the germline V gene, CDR1 is SEHNR and CDR2 is FQNEAQ (reference sequence). Trimming at V came to 3 bases and at J to 5 bases, leaving 1 base not matched to a gene. The CDR3 region is CASSFGTSGDNEQFF. Here the CDR3 DNA reads TGTGCCAGCAGCTTTGGGACTAGCGGGGACAATGAGCAGTTCTTC.

The chain carries TRBV5-1 and TRBJ2-1, with 8 bases that match TRBD2. CDR1 SGHRS and CDR2 YFSETQ come from the germline V gene. The length of the CDR3 is 18 residues. The V segment lost 0 bases and the J segment 0 bases; nucleotides outside the gene matches: 8. In DNA form, the CDR3 reads TGCGCCAGCAGCTTGGATGGCGGGAGGATGTTCTCCTACAATGAGCAGTTCTTC. Translation: CASSLDGGRMFSYNEQFF.